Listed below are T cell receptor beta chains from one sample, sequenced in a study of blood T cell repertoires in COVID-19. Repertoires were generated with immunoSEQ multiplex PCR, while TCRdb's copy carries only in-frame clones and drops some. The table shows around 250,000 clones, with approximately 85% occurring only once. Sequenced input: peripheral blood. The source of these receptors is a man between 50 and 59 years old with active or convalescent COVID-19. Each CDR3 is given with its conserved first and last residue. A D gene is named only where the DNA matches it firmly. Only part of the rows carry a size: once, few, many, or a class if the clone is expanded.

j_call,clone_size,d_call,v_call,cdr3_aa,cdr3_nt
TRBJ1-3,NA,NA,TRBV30,CAWSGPLAGNTIYF,TGTGCCTGGAGTGGCCCCTTGGCCGGAAACACCATATATTTT
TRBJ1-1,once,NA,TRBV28,CASRPNPSTGNTEAFF,TGTGCCAGCAGGCCCAACCCTTCGACAGGGAACACTGAAGCTTTCTTT
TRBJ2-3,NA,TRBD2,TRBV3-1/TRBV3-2,CASSQGTSGRIDTQYF,TGTGCCAGCAGCCAAGGAACTAGCGGGAGGATAGATACGCAGTATTTT
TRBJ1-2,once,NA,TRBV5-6,CASSLGQYSYGYTF,TGTGCCAGCAGCTTGGGTCAATACTCCTATGGCTACACCTTC
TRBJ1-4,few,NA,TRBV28,CATTNGGGRRNEKLFF,TGTGCCACCACGAACGGGGGGGGACGGAGGAATGAAAAACTGTTTTTT
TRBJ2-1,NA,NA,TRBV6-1,CASSEQGINEQFF,TGTGCCAGCAGTGAGCAGGGTATAAATGAGCAGTTCTTC
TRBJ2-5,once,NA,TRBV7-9,CASSRLGPGGTETQYF,TGTGCCAGCAGCAGACTAGGCCCTGGCGGGACGGAGACCCAGTACTTC
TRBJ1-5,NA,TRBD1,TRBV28,CASSLGGTGGKGQPQHF,TGTGCCAGCAGTTTAGGGGGCACAGGGGGCAAGGGTCAGCCCCAGCATTTT
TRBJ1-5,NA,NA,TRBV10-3,CAISPTPLTGEGNQPQHF,TGTGCCATCAGTCCTACCCCCCTTACGGGGGAGGGCAATCAGCCCCAGCATTTT
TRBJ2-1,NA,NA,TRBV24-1,CATSSPPSSASSYNEQFF,TGTGCCACCAGTTCCCCTCCTTCCTCGGCTAGCTCCTACAATGAGCAGTTCTTC
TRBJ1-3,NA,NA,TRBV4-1,CASSQGEGNTIYF,TGCGCCAGCAGCCAAGGCGAGGGAAACACCATATATTTT